This T cell receptor beta chain was retrieved from a study of identical twins' blood T cells. Three pairs of healthy female monozygous twins were the donors. Likely shared infections and vaccines: all three twin pairs were reared together. Whole-study findings and limits: Twin repertoire similarity may partly reflect shared environment. Mainly, cloneset size products determined shared clonotypes, twins included.

A few counts support this clonotype. Its target is unknown. TCRdb redid the calling of the 5' RACE reads with MiXCR, one entry per CDR3 protein. The profile covers hundreds of thousands of distinct CDR3 sequences, with roughly 31% appearing a single time and 6% to 7% taken by the ten largest. In germline, CDR1 is DFQATT, CDR2 SNEGSKA (reference sequence). The CDR3 extends over 12 amino acids. V dropped 0 bases and J dropped 7 bases, with 9 bases sitting between them. The J gene is TRBJ1-1, the V gene TRBV20-1, with D perhaps matching TRBD1 (5 bases). This receptor was obtained from a woman aged 18-55 years in good health. The material sequenced was PBMCs. As DNA, the CDR3 is TGCAGTGCTAGAGACGGGGCAGGTGAAGCTTTCTTT. Residues: CSARDGAGEAFF.